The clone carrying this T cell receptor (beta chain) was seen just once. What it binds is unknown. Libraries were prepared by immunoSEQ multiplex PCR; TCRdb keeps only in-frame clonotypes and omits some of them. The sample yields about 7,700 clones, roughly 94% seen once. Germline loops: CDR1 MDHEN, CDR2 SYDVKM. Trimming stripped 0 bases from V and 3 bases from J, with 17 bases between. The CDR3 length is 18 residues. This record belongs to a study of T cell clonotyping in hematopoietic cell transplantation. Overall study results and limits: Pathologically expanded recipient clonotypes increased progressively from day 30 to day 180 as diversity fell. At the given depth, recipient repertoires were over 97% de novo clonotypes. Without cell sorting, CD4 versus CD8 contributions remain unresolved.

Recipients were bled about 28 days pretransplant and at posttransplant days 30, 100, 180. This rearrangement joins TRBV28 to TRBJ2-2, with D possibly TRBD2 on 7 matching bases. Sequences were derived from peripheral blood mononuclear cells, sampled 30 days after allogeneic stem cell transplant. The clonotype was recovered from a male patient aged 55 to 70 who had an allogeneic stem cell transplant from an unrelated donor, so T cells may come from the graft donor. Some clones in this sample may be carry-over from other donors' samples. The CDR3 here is CASSLWGARGGDTGELFF. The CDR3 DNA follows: TGTGCCAGCAGTTTATGGGGAGCGAGGGGGGGGGACACCGGGGAGCTGTTTTTT.